This T cell receptor beta chain comes out of a study of cytomegalovirus exposure and HLA in healthy donors. CDR1 is SNHLY and CDR2 is FYNNEI in the germline V gene. This CDR3 comprises 13 residues. V shed 10 bases and J 4 bases; nucleotides not matched to a gene: 3. Details on this clone: As yet, its antigen is unknown.

The study's findings and limits: What was likely a sequencing artifact was a cluster of highly shared sequence variants. TCR beta sequences reportedly predicted most subjects' HLA-A and HLA-B alleles accurately.

PCR primers comprised 60 Vbeta and 13 Jbeta primers. TCRdb keeps only in-frame clones here, not all; method: immunoSEQ multiplex PCR. Among 80,000 to 130,000 clones listed, around 80% were seen once. The sequence came from a male donor in good health and CMV-seropositive. The rearrangement joins TRBV2 to TRBJ2-1; 11 positions agree with TRBD2. The sample consisted of PBMCs. CDR3 sequence: CATTSGVYNEQFF. CDR3 bases: TGTGCCACGACTAGCGGGGTTTACAATGAGCAGTTCTTC.